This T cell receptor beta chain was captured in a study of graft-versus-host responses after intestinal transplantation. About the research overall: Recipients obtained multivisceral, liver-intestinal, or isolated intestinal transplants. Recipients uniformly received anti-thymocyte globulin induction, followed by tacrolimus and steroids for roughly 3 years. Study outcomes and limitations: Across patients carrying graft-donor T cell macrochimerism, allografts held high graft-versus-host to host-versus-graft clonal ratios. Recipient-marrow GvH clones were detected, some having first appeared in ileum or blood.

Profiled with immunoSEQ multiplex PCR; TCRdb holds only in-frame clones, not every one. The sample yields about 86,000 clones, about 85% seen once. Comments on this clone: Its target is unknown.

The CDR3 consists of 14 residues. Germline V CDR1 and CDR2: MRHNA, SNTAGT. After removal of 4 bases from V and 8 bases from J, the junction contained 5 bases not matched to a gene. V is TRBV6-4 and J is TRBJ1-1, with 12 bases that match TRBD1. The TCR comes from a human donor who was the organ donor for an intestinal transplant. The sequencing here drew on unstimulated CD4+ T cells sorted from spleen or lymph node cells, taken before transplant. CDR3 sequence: CASSGGTGGNEAFF. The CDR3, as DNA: TGTGCCAGCAGTGGGGGGACAGGGGGCAACGAAGCTTTCTTT.